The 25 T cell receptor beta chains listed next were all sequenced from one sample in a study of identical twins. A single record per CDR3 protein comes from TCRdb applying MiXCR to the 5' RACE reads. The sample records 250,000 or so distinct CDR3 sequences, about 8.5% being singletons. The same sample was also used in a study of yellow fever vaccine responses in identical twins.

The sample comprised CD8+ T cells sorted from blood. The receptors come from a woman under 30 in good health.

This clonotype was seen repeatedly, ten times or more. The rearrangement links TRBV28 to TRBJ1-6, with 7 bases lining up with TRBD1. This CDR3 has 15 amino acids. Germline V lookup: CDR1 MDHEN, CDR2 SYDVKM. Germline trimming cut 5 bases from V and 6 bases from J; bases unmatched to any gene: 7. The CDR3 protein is CASSTSGQFNSPLHF. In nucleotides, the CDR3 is TGTGCCAGCAGTACCTCGGGACAGTTTAATTCACCCCTCCACTTT.

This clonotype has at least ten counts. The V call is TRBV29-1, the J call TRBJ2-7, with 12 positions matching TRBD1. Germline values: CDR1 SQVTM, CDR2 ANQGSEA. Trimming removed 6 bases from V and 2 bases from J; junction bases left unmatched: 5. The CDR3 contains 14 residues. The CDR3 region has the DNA TGCAGCGTCGCCGGGACAGGGGGCCCCTACGAGCAGTACTTC. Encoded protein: CSVAGTGGPYEQYF.

The CDR3 sequence is CASSPGTNTGELFF. CDR3 bases: TGCGCCAGCAGCCCCGGAACAAACACCGGGGAGCTGTTTTTT. The rearrangement links TRBV4-3 to TRBJ2-2; D not resolved. CDR1 is LGHNA and CDR2 is YSLEER in the germline V gene. With 4 bases removed from V and 2 bases from J, the gap between germline ends came to 8 bases. The CDR3 contains 14 residues.

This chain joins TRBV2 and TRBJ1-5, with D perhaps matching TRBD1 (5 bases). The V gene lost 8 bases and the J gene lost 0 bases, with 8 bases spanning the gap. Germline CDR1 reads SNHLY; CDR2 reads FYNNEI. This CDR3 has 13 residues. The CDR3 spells CASDGGSNQPQHF. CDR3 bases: TGTGCCAGCGATGGGGGTAGCAATCAGCCCCAGCATTTT.

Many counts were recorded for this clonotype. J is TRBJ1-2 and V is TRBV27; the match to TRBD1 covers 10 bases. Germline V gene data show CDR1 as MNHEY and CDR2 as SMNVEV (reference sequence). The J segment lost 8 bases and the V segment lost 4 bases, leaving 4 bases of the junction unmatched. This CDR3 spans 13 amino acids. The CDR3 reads CASSYGTGEGYTF. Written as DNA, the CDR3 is TGTGCCAGCAGTTATGGGACAGGGGAGGGCTACACCTTC.

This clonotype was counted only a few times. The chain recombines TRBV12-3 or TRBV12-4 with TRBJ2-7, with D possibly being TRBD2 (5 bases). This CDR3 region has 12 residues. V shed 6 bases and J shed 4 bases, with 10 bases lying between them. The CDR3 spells CASSLGEYEQYF. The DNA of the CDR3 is TGTGCCAGCAGCCTCGGGGAATACGAGCAGTACTTC.

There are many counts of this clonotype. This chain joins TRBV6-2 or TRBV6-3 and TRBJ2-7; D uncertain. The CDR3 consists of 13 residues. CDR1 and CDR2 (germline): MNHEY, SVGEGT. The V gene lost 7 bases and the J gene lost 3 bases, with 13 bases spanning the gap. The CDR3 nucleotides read TGTGCCAGCACTCACCTTACTTTCTACGAGCAGTACTTC. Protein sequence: CASTHLTFYEQYF.

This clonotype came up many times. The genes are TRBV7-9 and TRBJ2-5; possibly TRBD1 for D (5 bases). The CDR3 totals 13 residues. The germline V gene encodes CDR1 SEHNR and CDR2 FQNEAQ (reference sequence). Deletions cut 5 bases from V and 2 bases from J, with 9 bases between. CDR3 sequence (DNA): TGTGCCAGCAGCCCACAGGTTCAAGAGACCCAGTACTTC. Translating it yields CASSPQVQETQYF.

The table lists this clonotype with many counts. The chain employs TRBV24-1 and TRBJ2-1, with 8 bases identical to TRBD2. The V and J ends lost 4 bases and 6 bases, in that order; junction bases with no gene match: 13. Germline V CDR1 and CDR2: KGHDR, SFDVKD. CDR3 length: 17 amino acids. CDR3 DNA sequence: TGTGCCACCAGTGAAAGGGGACTAGGGTTTTCTAGCAATGAGCAGTTCTTC. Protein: CATSERGLGFSSNEQFF.

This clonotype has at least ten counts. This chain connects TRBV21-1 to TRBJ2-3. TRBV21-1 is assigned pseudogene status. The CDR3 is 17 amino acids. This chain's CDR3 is CARRTYAGGSSTDTQYF. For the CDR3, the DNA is TGTGCCAGAAGGACTTACGCCGGTGGCTCTAGCACAGATACGCAGTATTTT.

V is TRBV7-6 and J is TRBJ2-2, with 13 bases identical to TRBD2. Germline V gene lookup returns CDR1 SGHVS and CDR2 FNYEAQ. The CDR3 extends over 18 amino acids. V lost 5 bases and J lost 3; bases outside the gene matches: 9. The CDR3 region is CASSTPGTSGAYTGELFF. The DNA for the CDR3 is TGTGCCAGCAGCACACCCGGGACTAGCGGGGCGTACACCGGGGAGCTGTTTTTT.

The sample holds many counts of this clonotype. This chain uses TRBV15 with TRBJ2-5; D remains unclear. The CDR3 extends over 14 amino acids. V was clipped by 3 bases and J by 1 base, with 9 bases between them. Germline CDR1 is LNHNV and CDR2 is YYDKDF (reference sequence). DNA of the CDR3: TGTGCCACCAGCAGGACCGATACCCAAGAGACCCAGTACTTC. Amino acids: CATSRTDTQETQYF. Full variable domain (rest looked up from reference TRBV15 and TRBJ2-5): DAMVIQNPRYQVTQFGKPVTLSCSQTLNHNVMYWYQQKSSQAPKLLFHYYDKDFNNEADTPDNFQSRRPNTSFCFLDIRSPGLGDTAMYLCATSRTDTQETQYFGPGTRLLVL.

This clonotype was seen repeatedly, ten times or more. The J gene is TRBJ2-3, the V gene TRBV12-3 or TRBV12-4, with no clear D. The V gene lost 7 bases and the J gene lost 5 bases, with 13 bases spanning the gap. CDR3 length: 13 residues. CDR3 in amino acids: CASTFPGVDTQYF. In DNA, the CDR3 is TGTGCCAGCACCTTCCCTGGGGTAGATACGCAGTATTTT.

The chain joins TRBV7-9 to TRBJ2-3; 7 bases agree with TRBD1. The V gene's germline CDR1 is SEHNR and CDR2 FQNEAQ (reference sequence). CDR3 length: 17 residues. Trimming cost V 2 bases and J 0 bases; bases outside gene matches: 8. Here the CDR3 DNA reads TGTGCCAGCAGCTTAACGCTGGGACAGCGAAGCACAGATACGCAGTATTTT. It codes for CASSLTLGQRSTDTQYF.

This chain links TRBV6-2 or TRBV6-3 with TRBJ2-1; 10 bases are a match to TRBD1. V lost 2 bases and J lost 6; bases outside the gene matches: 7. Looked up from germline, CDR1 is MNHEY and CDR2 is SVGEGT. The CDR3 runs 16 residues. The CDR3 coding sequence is TGTGCCAGCAGTTACCCCGGGACAGGGGATATCAATGAGCAGTTCTTC. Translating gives CASSYPGTGDINEQFF.

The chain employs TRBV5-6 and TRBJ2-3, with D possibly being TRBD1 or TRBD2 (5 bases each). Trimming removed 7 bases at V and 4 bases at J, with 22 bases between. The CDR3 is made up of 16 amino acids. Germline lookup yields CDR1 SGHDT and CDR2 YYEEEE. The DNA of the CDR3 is TGTGCCAGCGACTCCGGGACGTATCATGGCGCAGATACGCAGTATTTT. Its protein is CASDSGTYHGADTQYF.

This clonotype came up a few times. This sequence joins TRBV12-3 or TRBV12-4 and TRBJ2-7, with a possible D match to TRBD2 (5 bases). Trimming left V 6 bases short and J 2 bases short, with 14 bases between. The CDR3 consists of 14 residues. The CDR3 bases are TGTGCCAGCAGCTCGGGGTGGGCCACCTACGAGCAGTACTTC. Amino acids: CASSSGWATYEQYF.

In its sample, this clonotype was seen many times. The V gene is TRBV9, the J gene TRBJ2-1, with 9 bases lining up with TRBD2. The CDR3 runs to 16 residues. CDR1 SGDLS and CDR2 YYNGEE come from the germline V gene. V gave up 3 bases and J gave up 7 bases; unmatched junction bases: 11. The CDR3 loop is CASSDTHGLAPNEQFF. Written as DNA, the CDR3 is TGTGCCAGCAGCGATACCCACGGACTAGCGCCAAATGAGCAGTTCTTC. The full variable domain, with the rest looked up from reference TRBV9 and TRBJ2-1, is DSGVTQTPKHLITATGQRVTLRCSPRSGDLSVYWYQQSLDQGLQFLIQYYNGEERAKGNILERFSAQQFPDLHSELNLSSLELGDSALYFCASSDTHGLAPNEQFFGPGTRLTVL.

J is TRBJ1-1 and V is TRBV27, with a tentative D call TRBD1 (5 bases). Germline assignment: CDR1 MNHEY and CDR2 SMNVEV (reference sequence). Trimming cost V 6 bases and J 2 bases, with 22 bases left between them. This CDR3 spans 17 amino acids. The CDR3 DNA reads TGTGCCAGCAGCACCTTTGAGGGGTCCCTAACCAACACTGAAGCTTTCTTT. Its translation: CASSTFEGSLTNTEAFF.

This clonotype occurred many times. The CDR3 protein is CASSLDGLGYTF. CDR3 bases: TGCGCCAGCAGCTTGGACGGTCTTGGCTACACCTTC. V is TRBV5-1 and J is TRBJ1-2; D is unresolved. CDR3 size: 12 residues. Germline loops: CDR1 SGHRS, CDR2 YFSETQ. Between the trimmed V and J ends, which lost 0 bases and 7 bases, there was a span of 7 bases.

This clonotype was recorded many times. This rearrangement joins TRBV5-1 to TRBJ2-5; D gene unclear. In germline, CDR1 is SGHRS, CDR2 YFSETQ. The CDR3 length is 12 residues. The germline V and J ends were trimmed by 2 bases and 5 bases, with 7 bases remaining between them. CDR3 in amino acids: CASSFGDETQYF. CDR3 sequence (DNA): TGCGCCAGCAGCTTTGGAGACGAGACCCAGTACTTC.

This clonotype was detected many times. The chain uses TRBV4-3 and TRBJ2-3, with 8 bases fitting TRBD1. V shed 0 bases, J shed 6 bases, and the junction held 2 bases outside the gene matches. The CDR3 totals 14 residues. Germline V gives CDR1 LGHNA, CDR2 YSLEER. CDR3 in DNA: TGCGCCAGCAGCCAAGACCGGACAGGGGATACGCAGTATTTT. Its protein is CASSQDRTGDTQYF.

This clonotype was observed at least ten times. CDR3 loop: CASSQDGGYQETQYF. The CDR3 DNA reads TGTGCCAGCAGCCAAGACGGGGGGTACCAAGAGACCCAGTACTTC. The chain recombines TRBV14 with TRBJ2-5; the match to TRBD2 covers 7 bases. Trimming removed 0 bases from V and 0 bases from J; junction bases left unmatched: 1. Germline V gene lookup returns CDR1 SGHDN and CDR2 FVKESK. The CDR3 is 15 residues long. Supplemented by reference TRBV14 and TRBJ2-5, the full variable domain reads EAGVTQFPSHSVIEKGQTVTLRCDPISGHDNLYWYRRVMGKEIKFLLHFVKESKQDESGMPNNRFLAERTGGTYSTLKVQPAELEDSGVYFCASSQDGGYQETQYFGPGTRLLVL.

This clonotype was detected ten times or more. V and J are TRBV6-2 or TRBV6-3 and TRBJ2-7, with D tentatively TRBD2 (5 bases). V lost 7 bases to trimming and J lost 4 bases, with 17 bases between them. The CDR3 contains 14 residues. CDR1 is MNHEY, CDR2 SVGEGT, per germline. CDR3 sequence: CASNRPGYSYEQYF. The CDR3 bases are TGTGCCAGCAACCGGCCGGGGTATAGTTACGAGCAGTACTTC.

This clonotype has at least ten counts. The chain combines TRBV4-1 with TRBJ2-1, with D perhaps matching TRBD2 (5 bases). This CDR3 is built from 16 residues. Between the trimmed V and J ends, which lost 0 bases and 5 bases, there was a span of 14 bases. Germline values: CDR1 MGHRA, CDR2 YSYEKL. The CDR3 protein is CASSQDHSGEHNEQFF. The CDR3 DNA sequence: TGCGCCAGCAGCCAAGATCACAGCGGAGAACACAATGAGCAGTTCTTC.